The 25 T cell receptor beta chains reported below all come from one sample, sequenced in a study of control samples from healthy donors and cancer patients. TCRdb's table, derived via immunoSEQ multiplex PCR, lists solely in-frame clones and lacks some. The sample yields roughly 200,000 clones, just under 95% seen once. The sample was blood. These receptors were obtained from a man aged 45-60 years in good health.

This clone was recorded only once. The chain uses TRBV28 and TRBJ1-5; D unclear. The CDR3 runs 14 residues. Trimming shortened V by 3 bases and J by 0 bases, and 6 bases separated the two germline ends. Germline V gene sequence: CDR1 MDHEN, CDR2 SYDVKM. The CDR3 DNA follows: TGTGCCAGCAGTTTTGGATATAGCAATCAGCCCCAGCATTTT. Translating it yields CASSFGYSNQPQHF.

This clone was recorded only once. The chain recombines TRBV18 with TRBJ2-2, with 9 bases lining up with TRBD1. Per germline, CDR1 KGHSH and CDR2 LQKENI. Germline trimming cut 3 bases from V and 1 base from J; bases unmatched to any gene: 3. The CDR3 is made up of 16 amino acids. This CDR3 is CASSPRTGVNTGELFF. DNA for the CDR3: TGTGCCAGCTCACCGCGGACAGGGGTGAACACCGGGGAGCTGTTTTTT. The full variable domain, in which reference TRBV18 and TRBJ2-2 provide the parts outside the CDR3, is NAGVMQNPRHLVRRRGQEARLRCSPMKGHSHVYWYRQLPEEGLKFMVYLQKENIIDESGMPKERFSAEFPKEGPSILRIQQVVRGDSAAYFCASSPRTGVNTGELFFGEGSRLTVL.

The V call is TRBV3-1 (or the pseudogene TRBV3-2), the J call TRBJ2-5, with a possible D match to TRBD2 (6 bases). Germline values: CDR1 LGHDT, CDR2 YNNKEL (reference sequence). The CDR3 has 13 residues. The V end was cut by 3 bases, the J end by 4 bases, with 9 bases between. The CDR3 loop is CASSHRGGETQYF. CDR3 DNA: TGTGCCAGCAGCCATCGGGGAGGAGAGACCCAGTACTTC.

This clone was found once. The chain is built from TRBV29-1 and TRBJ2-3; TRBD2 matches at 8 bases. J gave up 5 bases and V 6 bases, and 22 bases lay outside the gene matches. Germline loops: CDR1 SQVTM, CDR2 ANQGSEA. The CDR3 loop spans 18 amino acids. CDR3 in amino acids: CSVGKGTLAGSLGDTQYF. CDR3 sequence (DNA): TGCAGCGTCGGTAAGGGGACTCTAGCGGGTTCACTCGGAGATACGCAGTATTTT.

CDR3 protein: CASRKDQGAVGNEKLFF. CDR3 sequence (DNA): TGTGCCAGCAGGAAAGATCAGGGGGCCGTGGGGAATGAAAAACTGTTTTTT. The rearrangement links TRBV21-1 to TRBJ1-4; the D call in the table, TRBD1, was not verified against the DNA. TRBV21-1 is recorded as a pseudogene. The CDR3 spans 17 residues.

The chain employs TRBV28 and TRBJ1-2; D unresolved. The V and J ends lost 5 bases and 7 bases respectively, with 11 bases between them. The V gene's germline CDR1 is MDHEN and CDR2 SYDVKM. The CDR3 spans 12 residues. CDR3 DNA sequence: TGTGCCAGCAGTGTCCACTCTGTTGGCTACACCTTC. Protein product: CASSVHSVGYTF.

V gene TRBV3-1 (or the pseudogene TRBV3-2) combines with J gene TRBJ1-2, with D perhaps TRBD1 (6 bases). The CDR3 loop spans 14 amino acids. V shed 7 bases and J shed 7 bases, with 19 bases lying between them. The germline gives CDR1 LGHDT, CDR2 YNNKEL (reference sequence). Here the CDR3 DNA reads TGTGCCAGCAAGCTACAGGGCCGCGTGGTTGGCTACACCTTC. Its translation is CASKLQGRVVGYTF.

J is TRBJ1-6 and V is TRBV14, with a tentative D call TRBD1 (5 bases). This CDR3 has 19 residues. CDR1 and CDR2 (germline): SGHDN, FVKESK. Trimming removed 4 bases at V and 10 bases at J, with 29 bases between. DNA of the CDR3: TGTGCCAGCAGCCCCAAAGTTTCCAGAACTACTGACTGGGGGTCACCCCTCCACTTT. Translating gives CASSPKVSRTTDWGSPLHF.

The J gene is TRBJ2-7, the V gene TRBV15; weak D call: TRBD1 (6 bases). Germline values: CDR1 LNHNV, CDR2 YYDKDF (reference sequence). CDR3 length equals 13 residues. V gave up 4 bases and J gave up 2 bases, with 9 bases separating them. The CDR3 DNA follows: TGTGCCACCAGCAACAGGGTGACCTACGAGCAGTACTTC. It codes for CATSNRVTYEQYF.

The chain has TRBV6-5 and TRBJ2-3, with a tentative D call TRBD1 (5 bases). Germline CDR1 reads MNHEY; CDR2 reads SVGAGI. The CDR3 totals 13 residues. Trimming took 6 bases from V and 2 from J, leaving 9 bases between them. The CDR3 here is CASSQGFTDTQYF. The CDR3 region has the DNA TGTGCCAGCAGCCAGGGATTCACAGATACGCAGTATTTT.

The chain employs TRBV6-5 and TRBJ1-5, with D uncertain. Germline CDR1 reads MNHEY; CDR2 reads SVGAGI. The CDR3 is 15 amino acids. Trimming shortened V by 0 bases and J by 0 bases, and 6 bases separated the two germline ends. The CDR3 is CASSYSAISNQPQHF. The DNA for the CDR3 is TGTGCCAGCAGTTACTCGGCGATTAGCAATCAGCCCCAGCATTTT.

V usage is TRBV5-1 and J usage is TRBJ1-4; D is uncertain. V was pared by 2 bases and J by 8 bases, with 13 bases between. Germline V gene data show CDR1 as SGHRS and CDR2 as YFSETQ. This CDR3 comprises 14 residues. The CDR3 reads CASSFLGEREKLFF. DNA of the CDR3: TGCGCCAGCAGCTTTCTCGGGGAGAGAGAAAAACTGTTTTTT.

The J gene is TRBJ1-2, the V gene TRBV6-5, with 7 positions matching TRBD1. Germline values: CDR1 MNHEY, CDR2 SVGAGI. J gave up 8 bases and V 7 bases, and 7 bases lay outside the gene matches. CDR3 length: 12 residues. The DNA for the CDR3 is TGTGCCAGCACCGACAGGGCGGCAGGCTACACCTTC. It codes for CASTDRAAGYTF.

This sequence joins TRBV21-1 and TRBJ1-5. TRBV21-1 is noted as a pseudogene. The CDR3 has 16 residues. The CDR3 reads CASSKYDPMGNQPQHF. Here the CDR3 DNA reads TGTGCCAGCAGCAAATATGATCCAATGGGGAATCAGCCCCAGCATTTT.

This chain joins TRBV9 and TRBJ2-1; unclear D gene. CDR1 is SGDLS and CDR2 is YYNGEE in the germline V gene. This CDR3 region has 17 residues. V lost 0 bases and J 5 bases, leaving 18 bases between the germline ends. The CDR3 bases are TGTGCCAGCAGCGTAGCAATGGGCGGTGCTGGGGACAATGAGCAGTTCTTC. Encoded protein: CASSVAMGGAGDNEQFF.

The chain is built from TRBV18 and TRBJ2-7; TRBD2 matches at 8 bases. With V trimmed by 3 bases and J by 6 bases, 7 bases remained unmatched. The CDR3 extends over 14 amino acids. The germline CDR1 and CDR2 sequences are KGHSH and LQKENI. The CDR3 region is CASSPAGGGREQYV. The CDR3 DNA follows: TGTGCCAGCTCACCGGCAGGCGGGGGGCGCGAGCAGTACGTC.

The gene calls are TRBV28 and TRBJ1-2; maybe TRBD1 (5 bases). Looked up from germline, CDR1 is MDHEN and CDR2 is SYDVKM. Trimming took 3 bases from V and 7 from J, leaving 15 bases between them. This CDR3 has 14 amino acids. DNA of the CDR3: TGTGCCAGCAGTTTGACGAACATAAGGGGTGGCTACACCTTC. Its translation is CASSLTNIRGGYTF.

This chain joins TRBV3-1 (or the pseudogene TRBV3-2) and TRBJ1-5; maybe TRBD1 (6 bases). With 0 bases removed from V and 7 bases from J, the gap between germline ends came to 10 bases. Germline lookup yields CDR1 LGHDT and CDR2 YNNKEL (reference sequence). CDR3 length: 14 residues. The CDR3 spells CASSQDSGVQPQHF. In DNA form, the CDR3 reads TGTGCCAGCAGCCAAGATTCAGGGGTGCAGCCCCAGCATTTT.

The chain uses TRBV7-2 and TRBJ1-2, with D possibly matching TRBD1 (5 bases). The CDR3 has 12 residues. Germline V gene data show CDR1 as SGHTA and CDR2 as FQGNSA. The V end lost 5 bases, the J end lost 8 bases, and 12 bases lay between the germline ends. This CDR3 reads CASSVLWGGYTF. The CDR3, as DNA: TGTGCCAGCAGCGTACTATGGGGCGGCTACACCTTC. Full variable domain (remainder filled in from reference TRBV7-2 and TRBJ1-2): GAGVSQSPSNKVTEKGKDVELRCDPISGHTALYWYRQSLGQGLEFLIYFQGNSAPDKSGLPSDRFSAERTGGSVSTLTIQRTQQEDSAVYLCASSVLWGGYTFGSGTRLTVV.

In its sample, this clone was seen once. The CDR3 DNA reads as TGTGCCAGCAGCTTAAGACAGCGGAGTGGCGTTGGCCCCAATGAGCAGTTCTTC. Translation gives CASSLRQRSGVGPNEQFF. The chain is built from TRBV7-2 and TRBJ2-1, with D possibly being TRBD1 or TRBD2 (5 bases each). This CDR3 contains 18 residues. The V end lost 2 bases, the J end lost 6 bases, and 23 bases lay between the germline ends. Germline V gene data show CDR1 as SGHTA and CDR2 as FQGNSA. The entire variable domain, with the rest obtained from reference TRBV7-2 and TRBJ2-1, is as follows: GAGVSQSPSNKVTEKGKDVELRCDPISGHTALYWYRQSLGQGLEFLIYFQGNSAPDKSGLPSDRFSAERTGGSVSTLTIQRTQQEDSAVYLCASSLRQRSGVGPNEQFFGPGTRLTVL.

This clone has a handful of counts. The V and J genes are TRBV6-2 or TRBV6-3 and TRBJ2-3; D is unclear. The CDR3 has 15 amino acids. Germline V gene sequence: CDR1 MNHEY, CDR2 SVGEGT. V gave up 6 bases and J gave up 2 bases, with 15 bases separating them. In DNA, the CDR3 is TGTGCCAGCAGCCCAGTTTATGGGAACACAGATACGCAGTATTTT. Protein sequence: CASSPVYGNTDTQYF.

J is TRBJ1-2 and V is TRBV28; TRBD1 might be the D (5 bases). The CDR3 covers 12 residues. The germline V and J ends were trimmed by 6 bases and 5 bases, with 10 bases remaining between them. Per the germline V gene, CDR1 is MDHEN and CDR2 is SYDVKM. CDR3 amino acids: CASRGVSYGYTF. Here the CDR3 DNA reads TGTGCCAGCAGGGGGGTGTCTTATGGCTACACCTTC.

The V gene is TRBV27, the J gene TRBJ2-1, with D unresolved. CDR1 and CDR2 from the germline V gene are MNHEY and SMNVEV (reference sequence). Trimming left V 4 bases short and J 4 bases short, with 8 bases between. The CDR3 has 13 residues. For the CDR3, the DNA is TGTGCCAGCAGTTCCGCTCCTTACAATGAGCAGTTCTTC. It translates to CASSSAPYNEQFF.

The CDR3 nucleotides read TGTGCCAGCTCCCTAGCGGGGGGACTTAATGAGCAGTTCTTC. It translates to CASSLAGGLNEQFF. This chain links TRBV18 with TRBJ2-1; TRBD2 matches 11 bases. With 6 bases clipped from V and 7 bases from J, the junction kept 5 bases outside the gene matches. CDR1 is KGHSH, CDR2 LQKENI, per germline. CDR3 length: 14 amino acids.

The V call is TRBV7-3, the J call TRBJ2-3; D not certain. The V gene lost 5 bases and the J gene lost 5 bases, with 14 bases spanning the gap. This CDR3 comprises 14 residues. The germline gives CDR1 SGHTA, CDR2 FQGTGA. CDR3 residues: CASSQRSVGDTQYF. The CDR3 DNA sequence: TGTGCCAGCAGCCAGAGGTCTGTGGGAGATACGCAGTATTTT.